A single sample is the source of the 18 T cell receptor beta chains below, sequenced in a study of blood T cell repertoires in COVID-19. Only in-frame clones appear in the TCRdb table, and some are missing; sequencing was by immunoSEQ multiplex PCR. The table lists more than 65,000 clones, around 90% of them singletons. The specimen was peripheral blood. These receptors all stem from a man in his fifties or sixties with acute or convalescent COVID-19.

The chain joins TRBV7-6 to TRBJ1-6; 7 nucleotides line up with TRBD1. The CDR3 is made up of 13 amino acids. CDR1 is SGHVS, CDR2 FNYEAQ, per germline. J gave up 8 bases and V 5 bases, and 3 bases lay outside the gene matches. The CDR3 region has the DNA TGTGCCAGCAGCCTAACAGGGGATTCACCCCTCCACTTT. Its protein product is CASSLTGDSPLHF.

This rearrangement joins TRBV5-1 to TRBJ1-2, with 7 bases aligning to TRBD1. The CDR3 is 13 amino acids. V trimming: 4 bases; J trimming: 4 bases; junction bases outside the gene matches: 4. The germline V gene has CDR1 SGHRS and CDR2 YFSETQ. The CDR3 sequence is CASSAGQPYGYTF. The CDR3 DNA reads as TGCGCCAGCAGCGCGGGACAGCCCTATGGCTACACCTTC.

The rearrangement uses TRBV18 and TRBJ2-7, with D hard to call. Germline V gives CDR1 KGHSH, CDR2 LQKENI. The CDR3 is made up of 14 amino acids. With 2 bases removed from V and 0 bases from J, the gap between germline ends came to 8 bases. CDR3 protein: CASSPETSSYEQYF. The DNA for the CDR3 is TGTGCCAGCTCACCAGAGACTTCCTCCTACGAGCAGTACTTC.

This chain links TRBV6-5 with TRBJ2-5; D gene unclear. Looked up from germline, CDR1 is MNHEY and CDR2 is SVGAGI. V lost 8 bases and J lost 5, with 6 bases in between. This CDR3 has 10 amino acids. CDR3 nucleotide sequence: TGTGCCAGCGGTCAGGAGACCCAGTACTTC. Amino acid sequence: CASGQETQYF.

The rearrangement uses TRBV11-2 and TRBJ1-1, with D maybe TRBD1 (5 bases). The ends were cut back, 0 bases at V and 0 bases at J, with 8 bases in the middle. The CDR3 runs to 15 residues. Germline-derived CDR1 and CDR2 are SGHAT and FQNNGV. Here the CDR3 reads CASSLERQMNTEAFF. The CDR3 coding sequence is TGTGCCAGCAGCTTAGAGAGACAGATGAACACTGAAGCTTTCTTT. The full variable domain, in which reference TRBV11-2 and TRBJ1-1 provide the parts outside the CDR3, is EAGVAQSPRYKIIEKRQSVAFWCNPISGHATLYWYQQILGQGPKLLIQFQNNGVVDDSQLPKDRFSAERLKGVDSTLKIQPAKLEDSAVYLCASSLERQMNTEAFFGQGTRLTVV.

The CDR3 loop reads CASSFGLSNSNQPQHF. DNA for the CDR3: TGTGCCAGCTCATTTGGACTCTCTAATAGCAATCAGCCCCAGCATTTT. V usage is TRBV2 and J usage is TRBJ1-5; D is unclear. CDR1 SNHLY and CDR2 FYNNEI come from the germline V gene. The CDR3 sequence is 16 residues long. The V gene lost 8 bases and the J gene lost 0 bases, with 17 bases spanning the gap.

The chain joins TRBV2 to TRBJ2-5; 7 nucleotides agree with TRBD1. CDR3 length: 14 residues. V was clipped by 7 bases and J by 1 base; unmatched bases: 6. Germline V CDR1 and CDR2: SNHLY, FYNNEI. CDR3 bases: TGTGCCAGCACCGTGGGACAGCTCCAAGAGACCCAGTACTTC. Residues: CASTVGQLQETQYF. The full variable domain, completed using reference TRBV2 and TRBJ2-5, is EPEVTQTPSHQVTQMGQEVILRCVPISNHLYFYWYRQILGQKVEFLVSFYNNEISEKSEIFDDQFSVERPDGSNFTLKIRSTKLEDSAMYFCASTVGQLQETQYFGPGTRLLVL.

The chain has TRBV9 and TRBJ2-5; tentatively, D is TRBD2 (6 bases). This CDR3 comprises 15 residues. From germline, CDR1 is SGDLS and CDR2 YYNGEE. The V and J ends lost 0 bases and 2 bases respectively, with 11 bases between them. CDR3 DNA: TGTGCCAGCAGCGTAGGCGGGGTGGGGCAAGAGACCCAGTACTTC. Amino acids: CASSVGGVGQETQYF.

CDR3 sequence: CASSPDRGYEQYF. In nucleotides, the CDR3 is TGTGCCAGCAGCCCAGACAGGGGGTACGAGCAGTACTTC. The chain recombines TRBV7-2 with TRBJ2-7; 9 nucleotides agree with TRBD1. Germline CDR1 is SGHTA and CDR2 is FQGNSA. The CDR3 contains 13 residues. The V gene end was trimmed by 5 bases and the J gene end by 4 bases; junction bases not matched to a gene: 3.

This clone was recorded only once. In the same sample, other DNA sequences code for this CDR3. In nucleotides, the CDR3 is TGTGCCAGCAGTTACTCGAGCAGGGCGAACACTGAAGCTTTCTTT. This sequence encodes CASSYSSRANTEAFF. This sequence joins TRBV6-5 and TRBJ1-1; the D gene is possibly TRBD1 (5 bases). In germline, CDR1 is MNHEY, CDR2 SVGAGI. The CDR3 runs 15 residues. The V end lost 0 bases, the J end lost 1 base, and 9 bases lay between the germline ends.

V gene TRBV7-8 combines with J gene TRBJ1-6; D uncertain. CDR1 is SGHVS and CDR2 is FQNEAQ in the germline V gene. V was trimmed by 1 base and J by 6 bases, leaving 10 bases between them. The CDR3 extends over 15 amino acids. This CDR3 is CASSLGPPGNSPLHF. CDR3 sequence (DNA): TGTGCCAGCAGCTTAGGCCCCCCGGGTAATTCACCCCTCCACTTT.

The rearrangement joins TRBV6-5 to TRBJ2-5; D unclear. Trimming removed 2 bases from V and 3 bases from J, with 13 bases in between. Per the germline V gene, CDR1 is MNHEY and CDR2 is SVGAGI. The CDR3 loop spans 15 amino acids. CDR3 nucleotides: TGTGCCAGCAGTTACATTCGTCAGTCAAAAGAGACCCAGTACTTC. Translated, it gives CASSYIRQSKETQYF.

This chain uses TRBV21-1 with TRBJ1-6. TRBV21-1 is labeled a pseudogene. CDR3 size: 15 residues. The CDR3 DNA reads as TGTGCCAGCAGCAAGAAGAGCTCCTATAATTCACCCCTCCACTTT. It is translated as CASSKKSSYNSPLHF.

Here the CDR3 reads CASSSQISQDYGYTF. CDR3 nucleotide sequence: TGTGCCAGCAGCTCCCAGATCAGCCAGGACTATGGCTACACCTTC. The chain carries TRBV5-4 and TRBJ1-2; D gene unclear. Germline CDR1 SGHNT, CDR2 YYREEE (reference sequence). Between the trimmed V and J ends, which lost 3 bases and 3 bases, there was a span of 15 bases. CDR3 length: 15 residues. Using reference TRBV5-4 and TRBJ1-2 for the parts outside the CDR3, the full variable domain is ETGVTQSPTHLIKTRGQQVTLRCSSQSGHNTVSWYQQALGQGPQFIFQYYREEENGRGNFPPRFSGLQFPNYSSELNVNALELDDSALYLCASSSQISQDYGYTFGSGTRLTVV.

A single count supports this clone. The chain uses TRBV19 and TRBJ1-1, with 7 bases that match TRBD1. Per germline, CDR1 LNHDA and CDR2 SQIVND (reference sequence). This CDR3 has 12 amino acids. Trimming took 6 bases from V and 7 from J; bases not matched to a gene: 5. The CDR3, as DNA: TGTGCCAGTAGCCACAGGGGAAGTGAAGCTTTCTTT. Its protein product is CASSHRGSEAFF.

The V gene is TRBV5-4, the J gene TRBJ1-4, with 7 bases identical to TRBD1. With V trimmed by 1 base and J by 8 bases, 2 bases remained unmatched. This CDR3 is built from 13 residues. Per the germline V gene, CDR1 is SGHNT and CDR2 is YYREEE (reference sequence). The CDR3 sequence is CASSLQGEEKLFF. CDR3 bases: TGTGCCAGCAGCTTGCAGGGGGAGGAAAAACTGTTTTTT.

The rearrangement links TRBV27 to TRBJ1-2, with TRBD1 matching over 7 bases. The CDR3 totals 12 residues. Trimming cost V 5 bases and J 4 bases; bases outside gene matches: 1. The germline CDR1 and CDR2 sequences are MNHEY and SMNVEV (reference sequence). The CDR3 protein is CASSPGGYGYTF. The CDR3, as DNA: TGTGCCAGCAGTCCAGGGGGCTATGGCTACACCTTC.

V usage is TRBV30 and J usage is TRBJ2-5; 11 bases are a match to TRBD2. V shed 5 bases, J shed 4 bases, and the junction held 6 bases outside the gene matches. Germline V gene lookup returns CDR1 GTSNPN and CDR2 SVGIG (reference sequence). This CDR3 comprises 14 residues. In nucleotides, the CDR3 is TGTGCCTGGGGAACTAGCGGGGGCGGAGAGACCCAGTACTTC. Its translation is CAWGTSGGGETQYF.